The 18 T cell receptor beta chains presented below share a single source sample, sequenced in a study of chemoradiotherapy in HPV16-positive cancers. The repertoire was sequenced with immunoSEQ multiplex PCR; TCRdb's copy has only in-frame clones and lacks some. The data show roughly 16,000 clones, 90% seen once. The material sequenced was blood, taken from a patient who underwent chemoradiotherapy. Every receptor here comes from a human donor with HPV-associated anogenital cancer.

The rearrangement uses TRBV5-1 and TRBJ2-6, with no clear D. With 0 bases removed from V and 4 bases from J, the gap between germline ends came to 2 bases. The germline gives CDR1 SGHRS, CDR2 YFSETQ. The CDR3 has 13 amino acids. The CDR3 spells CASSLEGANVLTF. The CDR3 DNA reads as TGCGCCAGCAGCTTGGAAGGGGCCAACGTCCTGACTTTC.

CDR3 in DNA: TGTGCCAGCAGTCAGGTAGAGGGGGCCTATGGCTACACCTTC. It translates to CASSQVEGAYGYTF. V is TRBV7-9 and J is TRBJ1-2, with TRBD1 matching 7 bases. The CDR3 loop spans 14 amino acids. Germline CDR1 reads SEHNR; CDR2 reads FQNEAQ (reference sequence). The V gene end was trimmed by 6 bases and the J gene end by 4 bases; junction bases not matched to a gene: 8.

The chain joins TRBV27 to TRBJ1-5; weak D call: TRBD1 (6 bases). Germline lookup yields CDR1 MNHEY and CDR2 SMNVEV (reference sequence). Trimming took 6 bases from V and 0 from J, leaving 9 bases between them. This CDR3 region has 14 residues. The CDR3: CASRQGYSNQPQHF. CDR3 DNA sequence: TGTGCCAGCAGACAGGGATATAGCAATCAGCCCCAGCATTTT.

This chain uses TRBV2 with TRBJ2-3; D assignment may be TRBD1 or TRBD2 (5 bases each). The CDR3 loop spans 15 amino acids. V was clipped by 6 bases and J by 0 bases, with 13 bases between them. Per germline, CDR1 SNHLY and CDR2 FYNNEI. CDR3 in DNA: TGTGCCAGCAGCTCCCGGGACCCTAGCACAGATACGCAGTATTTT. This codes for CASSSRDPSTDTQYF. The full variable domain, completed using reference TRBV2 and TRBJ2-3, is EPEVTQTPSHQVTQMGQEVILRCVPISNHLYFYWYRQILGQKVEFLVSFYNNEISEKSEIFDDQFSVERPDGSNFTLKIRSTKLEDSAMYFCASSSRDPSTDTQYFGPGTRLTVL.

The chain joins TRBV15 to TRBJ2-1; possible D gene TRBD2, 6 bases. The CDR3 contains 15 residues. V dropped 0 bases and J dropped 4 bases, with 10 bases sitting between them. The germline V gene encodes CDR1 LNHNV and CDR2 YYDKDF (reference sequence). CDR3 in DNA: TGTGCCACCAGCAGAGAGACGGGAGAGTACAATGAGCAGTTCTTC. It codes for CATSRETGEYNEQFF.

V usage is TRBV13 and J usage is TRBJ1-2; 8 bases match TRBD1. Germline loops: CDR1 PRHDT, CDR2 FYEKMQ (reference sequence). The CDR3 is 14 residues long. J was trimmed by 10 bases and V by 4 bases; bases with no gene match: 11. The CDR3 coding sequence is TGTGCCAGCAGCTCCGGACAGGGCGGTAGGGTCTACACCTTC. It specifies CASSSGQGGRVYTF.

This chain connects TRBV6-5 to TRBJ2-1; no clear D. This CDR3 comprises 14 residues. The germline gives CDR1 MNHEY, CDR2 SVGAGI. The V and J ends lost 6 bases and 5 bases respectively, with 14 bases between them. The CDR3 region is CASSYSLFNNEQFF. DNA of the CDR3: TGTGCCAGCAGCTACAGCCTTTTCAACAATGAGCAGTTCTTC.

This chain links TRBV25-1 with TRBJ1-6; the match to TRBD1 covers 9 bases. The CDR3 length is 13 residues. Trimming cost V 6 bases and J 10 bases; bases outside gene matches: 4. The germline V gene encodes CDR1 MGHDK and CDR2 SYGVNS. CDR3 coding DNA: TGTGCCAGCAGCGACAGGGGGTACTCACCCCTCCACTTT. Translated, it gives CASSDRGYSPLHF.

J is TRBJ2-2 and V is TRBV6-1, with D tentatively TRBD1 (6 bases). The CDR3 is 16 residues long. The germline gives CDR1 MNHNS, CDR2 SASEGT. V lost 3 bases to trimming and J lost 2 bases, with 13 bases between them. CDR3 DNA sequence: TGTGCCAGCAGTGAGCAGGGGTGGCCAAACACCGGGGAGCTGTTTTTT. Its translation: CASSEQGWPNTGELFF.

The CDR3 loop reads CASSLNVGDAKSFF. CDR3 sequence (DNA): TGTGCCAGCAGCCTTAACGTCGGGGACGCGAAGTCTTTCTTT. The chain links TRBV7-2 to TRBJ1-1; D is perhaps TRBD1 (5 bases). The CDR3 sequence is 14 residues long. The ends were cut back, 5 bases at V and 12 bases at J, with 22 bases in the middle. The germline V gene encodes CDR1 SGHTA and CDR2 FQGNSA.

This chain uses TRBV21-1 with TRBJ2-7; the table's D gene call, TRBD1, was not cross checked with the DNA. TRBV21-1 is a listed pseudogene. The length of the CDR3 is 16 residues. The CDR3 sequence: CASSTALRVGTYEQYV. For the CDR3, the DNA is TGTGCCAGCAGCACCGCACTCAGGGTAGGCACCTACGAGCAGTACGTC.

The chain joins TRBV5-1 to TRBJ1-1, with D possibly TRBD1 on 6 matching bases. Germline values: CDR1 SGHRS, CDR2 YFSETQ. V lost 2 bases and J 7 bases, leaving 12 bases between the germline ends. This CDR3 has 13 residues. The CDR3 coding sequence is TGCGCCAGCAGCTTCGGACAGTACAGTGAAGCTTTCTTT. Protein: CASSFGQYSEAFF.

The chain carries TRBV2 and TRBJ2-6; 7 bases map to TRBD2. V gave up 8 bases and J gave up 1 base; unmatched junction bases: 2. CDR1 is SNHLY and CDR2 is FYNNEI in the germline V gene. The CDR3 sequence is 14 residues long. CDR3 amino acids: CASGGVSGANVLTF. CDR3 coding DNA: TGTGCCAGCGGGGGGGTATCTGGGGCCAACGTCCTGACTTTC.

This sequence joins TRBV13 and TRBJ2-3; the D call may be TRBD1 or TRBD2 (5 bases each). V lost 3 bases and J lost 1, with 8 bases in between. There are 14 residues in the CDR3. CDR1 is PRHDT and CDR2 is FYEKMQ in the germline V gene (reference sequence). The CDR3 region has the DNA TGTGCCAGCAGCTTGGGGGAAGGCACAGATACGCAGTATTTT. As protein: CASSLGEGTDTQYF.

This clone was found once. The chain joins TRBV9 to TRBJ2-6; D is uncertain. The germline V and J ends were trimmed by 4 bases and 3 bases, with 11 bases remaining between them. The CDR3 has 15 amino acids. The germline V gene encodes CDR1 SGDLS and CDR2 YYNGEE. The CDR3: CASSPLGSGANVLTF. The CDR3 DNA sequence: TGTGCCAGCAGCCCACTGGGAAGTGGGGCCAACGTCCTGACTTTC.

CDR3 protein: CAWSAQGGGGYTF. The DNA for the CDR3 is TGTGCCTGGAGTGCTCAAGGGGGCGGTGGCTACACCTTC. The chain combines TRBV30 with TRBJ1-2, with TRBD1 identical over 7 bases. Germline trimming cut 1 base from V and 7 bases from J; bases unmatched to any gene: 6. The CDR3 consists of 13 residues. Germline V gene lookup returns CDR1 GTSNPN and CDR2 SVGIG (reference sequence).

The CDR3 DNA sequence: TGTGCCAGCACCCCTGAGAGGTCAGAGACCCAGTACTTC. It codes for CASTPERSETQYF. The chain couples TRBV7-9 to TRBJ2-5; no clear D. V was cut by 7 bases and J by 4 bases, with 13 bases left in between. The germline V gene encodes CDR1 SEHNR and CDR2 FQNEAQ (reference sequence). The CDR3 totals 13 residues.

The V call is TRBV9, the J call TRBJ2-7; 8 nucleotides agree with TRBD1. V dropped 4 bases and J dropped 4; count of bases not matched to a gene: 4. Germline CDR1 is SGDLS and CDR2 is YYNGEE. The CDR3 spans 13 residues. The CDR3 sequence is CASSLDRVYEQYV. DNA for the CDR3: TGTGCCAGCAGCCTGGACAGGGTATACGAGCAGTACGTC.